The clone carrying this TCR beta chain was recorded a few times. Its antigen remains unknown. The data were obtained in a study of monozygotic twins with cystic fibrosis. Across the study: Around 3 micrograms of fragmented DNA underwent roughly 16 PCR cycles for library preparation. Regarding the study as a whole: Clonality was generally low (median approximately 0.0094), higher in the most severe patients.

Clones were read by immunoSEQ multiplex PCR, and TCRdb kept only the in-frame ones, dropping some. The sample records around 15,000 clones, 85% to 90% being singletons. V dropped 10 bases and J dropped 3 bases, with 10 bases sitting between them. Per the germline V gene, CDR1 is SGHTA and CDR2 is FQGNSA. CDR3 length: 12 amino acids. This chain links TRBV7-2 with TRBJ1-5, with D possibly matching TRBD1 (6 bases). Sequencing used blood. The clonotype comes from a boy aged 5-17 years with cystic fibrosis. CDR3 sequence: CATTGNNQPQHF. The CDR3 bases are TGTGCCACAACAGGGAACAATCAGCCCCAGCATTTT.